The rows below give T cell receptor beta chains drawn from one sample of a study of blood T cell repertoires in COVID-19. Only in-frame clones appear in the TCRdb table, and some are missing; sequencing was by immunoSEQ multiplex PCR. The table shows over 120,000 clones, with approximately 86% occurring only once. The source material was peripheral blood. Receptors were obtained from a man between 65 and 79 years old with acute or convalescent COVID-19. CDR3s include the opening cysteine and the closing phenylalanine or tryptophan. D genes are given only for firm matches. The listing skips clone size in some rows; elsewhere it reads once, few, many or a size class.

NA	TRBV6-4	NA	TRBJ1-1	CASSSRVSTEAFF	TGTGCCAGCAGTTCACGGGTGAGCACTGAAGCTTTCTTT
NA	TRBV7-6	NA	TRBJ2-2	CASSSAQNTGELFF	TGTGCCAGCAGCTCAGCCCAGAACACCGGGGAGCTGTTTTTT
few	TRBV3-1/TRBV3-2	TRBD2	TRBJ2-7	CASSLILAGKYEQYF	TGTGCCAGCAGCCTCATACTAGCGGGGAAGTACGAGCAGTACTTC
NA	TRBV11-2	NA	TRBJ1-4	CASSQDMGREKLFF	TGTGCCAGCAGCCAAGACATGGGTAGAGAAAAACTGTTTTTT
NA	TRBV30	TRBD1	TRBJ2-2	CAWSVQGGGELFF	TGTGCCTGGAGTGTACAGGGGGGTGGGGAGCTGTTTTTT
NA	TRBV5-1	TRBD2	TRBJ2-7	CASSLLTSGRRNYEQYF	TGCGCCAGCAGCTTGTTAACTAGCGGGAGGAGAAACTACGAGCAGTACTTC
NA	TRBV28	NA	TRBJ2-7	CASSLGARSYEQYF	TGTGCCAGCAGTTTAGGGGCACGTTCCTACGAGCAGTACTTC
NA	TRBV7-9	TRBD1	TRBJ1-2	CASSFTTDRGSGYTF	TGTGCCAGCAGCTTCACAACCGACAGGGGCAGCGGCTACACCTTC
NA	TRBV20-1	TRBD2	TRBJ2-3	CSASGPSGGSSTDTQYF	TGCAGTGCTAGTGGTCCTAGCGGGGGGTCTAGCACAGATACGCAGTATTTT
NA	TRBV7-9	NA	TRBJ2-1	CASSLTGYNEQFF	TGTGCCAGCAGCTTAACGGGGTACAATGAGCAGTTCTTC
NA	TRBV2	TRBD2	TRBJ2-7	CASRGTSVTDEQYF	TGTGCCAGCAGGGGGACTAGCGTCACGGACGAGCAGTACTTC
NA	TRBV6-5	NA	TRBJ1-5	CASSLGRGPQHF	TGTGCCAGCAGTTTGGGTCGAGGGCCCCAGCATTTT
NA	TRBV5-1	NA	TRBJ1-2	CASSLLRGSYGYTF	TGCGCCAGCAGCTTGCTTCGGGGATCCTATGGCTACACCTTC
NA	TRBV5-5	NA	TRBJ2-7	CASSLGPGPYEQYF	TGTGCCAGCAGCTTGGGACCGGGTCCCTACGAGCAGTACTTC
NA	TRBV28	NA	TRBJ2-5	CASSFWLEQETQYF	TGTGCCAGCAGTTTCTGGCTAGAACAAGAGACCCAGTACTTC
NA	TRBV7-6	TRBD2	TRBJ2-2	CASSSSSGANTGELFF	TGTGCCAGCAGCTCCTCTAGCGGAGCGAACACCGGGGAGCTGTTTTTT
NA	TRBV11-2	NA	TRBJ2-7	CASSLVWGGHEQYF	TGTGCCAGCAGCTTAGTTTGGGGGGGCCACGAGCAGTACTTC
NA	TRBV5-1	NA	TRBJ2-5	CASSLVAGNQETQYF	TGCGCCAGCAGCTTGGTGGCCGGGAACCAAGAGACCCAGTACTTC
NA	TRBV1	NA	TRBJ2-5	CTSSQNWTGTGVQETQYF	TGCACCAGCAGCCAAAATTGGACCGGGACAGGAGTACAAGAGACCCAGTACTTC
NA	TRBV6-1	TRBD2	TRBJ2-2	CASSETGLALTGELFF	TGTGCCAGCAGTGAAACGGGACTAGCGTTGACCGGGGAGCTGTTTTTT
NA	TRBV7-2	TRBD1	TRBJ1-6	CASSLTGAAVSPLHF	TGTGCCAGCAGCCTCACAGGGGCGGCGGTTTCACCCCTCCACTTT
NA	TRBV5-4	NA	TRBJ2-2	CASSLPVPGSGGGELFF	TGTGCCAGCAGCCTACCTGTTCCGGGGAGCGGTGGCGGGGAGCTGTTTTTT
NA	TRBV7-9	TRBD1	TRBJ1-4	CASSKGTENEKLFF	TGTGCCAGCAGCAAGGGGACAGAGAATGAAAAACTGTTTTTT
NA	TRBV6-1	NA	TRBJ1-5	CASSEGPRVDQPQHF	TGTGCCAGCAGTGAAGGGCCCAGGGTGGATCAGCCCCAGCATTTT
NA	TRBV29-1	NA	TRBJ1-1	CSVQRTEAFF	TGCAGCGTTCAGAGGACTGAAGCTTTCTTT
NA	TRBV5-6	TRBD1	TRBJ1-2	CASSLGDRTNYGYTF	TGTGCCAGCAGCTTGGGGGACAGGACCAACTATGGCTACACCTTC
NA	TRBV7-6	NA	TRBJ2-3	CASSLRHSPLTDTQYF	TGTGCCAGCAGCCTCAGGCACTCTCCCCTCACAGATACGCAGTATTTT
NA	TRBV12-3/TRBV12-4	NA	TRBJ2-7	CASSLRGYEQYF	TGTGCCAGCAGTTTACGGGGCTACGAGCAGTACTTC
NA	TRBV12-5	NA	TRBJ2-7	CASGAPGSYEQYF	TGTGCTAGTGGTGCCCCCGGGTCCTACGAGCAGTACTTC